Listed here are 24 T cell receptor beta chains from one sample, sequenced in a study of cytomegalovirus exposure and HLA in healthy donors. In the PCR, 60 Vbeta and 13 Jbeta primers were used. Here immunoSEQ multiplex PCR was the method, and the copy in TCRdb shows in-frame clones only, minus some. Of roughly 69,000 clones listed, 73% are singletons. Input material: PBMCs. These TCRs come from a middle-aged man in good health and CMV-seronegative.

The chain has TRBV4-2 and TRBJ2-1; 12 nucleotides align to TRBD2. This CDR3 contains 15 residues. Germline CDR1 is LGHNA and CDR2 is YNFKEQ. J gave up 6 bases and V 3 bases, and 3 bases lay outside the gene matches. For the CDR3, the DNA is TGTGCCAGCAGCCAGGGGACTAGCGGGTTCAATGAGCAGTTCTTC. Its translation: CASSQGTSGFNEQFF.

This clone was picked up a small number of times. This sequence joins TRBV9 and TRBJ2-4, with D maybe TRBD2 (6 bases). This CDR3 has 12 amino acids. The ends were cut back, 4 bases at V and 7 bases at J, with 9 bases in the middle. Germline CDR1 and CDR2: SGDLS and YYNGEE. CDR3 residues: CASSPGGNIQYF. For the CDR3, the DNA is TGTGCCAGCAGCCCTGGGGGGAACATTCAGTACTTC.

V gene TRBV5-1 combines with J gene TRBJ2-3, with D possibly matching TRBD1 (7 bases). From germline, CDR1 is SGHRS and CDR2 YFSETQ. CDR3 size: 15 residues. V was trimmed by 6 bases and J by 3 bases, leaving 17 bases between them. The CDR3: CASTGPGGPTDTQYF. CDR3 sequence (DNA): TGCGCCAGCACAGGTCCAGGGGGGCCTACAGATACGCAGTATTTT.

The chain carries TRBV7-8 and TRBJ2-3; 8 bases match TRBD1. Germline V CDR1 and CDR2: SGHVS, FQNEAQ. After removal of 0 bases from V and 4 bases from J, the junction contained 6 bases not matched to a gene. This CDR3 has 16 amino acids. In DNA form, the CDR3 reads TGTGCCAGCAGCTTAGCTTCCAGGGGGCTCGCAGATACGCAGTATTTT. Protein: CASSLASRGLADTQYF. The entire variable domain, with the rest obtained from reference TRBV7-8 and TRBJ2-3, is as follows: GAGVSQSPRYKVAKRGQDVALRCDPISGHVSLFWYQQALGQGPEFLTYFQNEAQLDKSGLPSDRFFAERPEGSVSTLKIQRTQQEDSAVYLCASSLASRGLADTQYFGPGTRLTVL.

The chain uses TRBV5-1 and TRBJ2-3; 8 nucleotides align to TRBD2. The CDR3 loop spans 14 amino acids. The ends lost 5 bases at V and 0 bases at J; junction bases unmatched: 2. Germline V CDR1 and CDR2: SGHRS, YFSETQ. CDR3 DNA: TGCGCCAGCAGTCGGGAGGGGAGCACAGATACGCAGTATTTT. It yields the protein CASSREGSTDTQYF.

This chain links TRBV30 with TRBJ2-7, with D possibly TRBD2 on 6 matching bases. CDR1 and CDR2 from the germline V gene are GTSNPN and SVGIG (reference sequence). The V end was cut by 1 base, the J end by 3 bases, with 10 bases between. The length of the CDR3 is 13 residues. The CDR3 loop is CAWSDGSYYEQYF. The DNA for the CDR3 is TGTGCCTGGAGTGACGGGAGTTACTACGAGCAGTACTTC.

The V gene is TRBV6-1, the J gene TRBJ1-1; D is possibly TRBD1 (5 bases). Deletions cut 2 bases from V and 4 bases from J, with 14 bases between. Germline V gene sequence: CDR1 MNHNS, CDR2 SASEGT. The CDR3 has 15 amino acids. Here the CDR3 DNA reads TGTGCCAGCAGTGAACGGACAAGGGTAGCCACTGAAGCTTTCTTT. Encoded protein: CASSERTRVATEAFF.

The chain is built from TRBV6-1 and TRBJ2-1, with TRBD1 matching over 9 bases. Germline-derived CDR1 and CDR2 are MNHNS and SASEGT. Losses at the gene ends were 6 bases for V and 8 bases for J; bases not matched to a gene: 5. This CDR3 is built from 13 residues. DNA for the CDR3: TGTGCCAGCAGGACAGGGGGGTTGGATGAGCAGTTCTTC. Translated: CASRTGGLDEQFF.

This rearrangement joins TRBV5-6 to TRBJ2-5, with a tentative D call TRBD1 (5 bases). Trimming took off 2 bases at V and 1 base at J, with 9 bases between the two ends. Germline values: CDR1 SGHDT, CDR2 YYEEEE. The length of the CDR3 is 14 residues. CDR3: CASSFRGRQETQYF. CDR3 sequence (DNA): TGTGCCAGCAGCTTTAGGGGCCGCCAAGAGACCCAGTACTTC.

For this clone: A read error may account for a junction end that differs from germline. This rearrangement joins TRBV7-9 to TRBJ1-1; 8 bases line up with TRBD1. This CDR3 contains 12 residues. Germline V gives CDR1 SEHNR, CDR2 FQNEAQ (reference sequence). CDR3 sequence reads: CSSSLLTGEAFF. DNA of the CDR3: TGTTCCAGCAGCTTATTGACAGGGGAGGCTTTCTTT.

The chain uses TRBV10-3 and TRBJ1-3; weak D call: TRBD1 (6 bases). V lost 1 base and J lost 2, with 6 bases in between. The CDR3 extends over 14 amino acids. Germline values: CDR1 ENHRY, CDR2 SYGVKD. This CDR3 is CAISEWGPGNTIYF. As DNA, the CDR3 is TGTGCCATCAGTGAGTGGGGGCCTGGAAACACCATATATTTT.

This clone was detected a few times. J is TRBJ1-1 and V is TRBV30; 8 nucleotides line up with TRBD1. The CDR3 has 12 residues. Per germline, CDR1 GTSNPN and CDR2 SVGIG (reference sequence). V shed 8 bases, J shed 7 bases, and the junction held 9 bases outside the gene matches. For the CDR3, the DNA is TGTGCCCGCCATCAGGGGGCCGGTGAAGCTTTCTTT. Encoded protein: CARHQGAGEAFF.

The chain links TRBV4-2 to TRBJ2-2; 9 bases map to TRBD2. The CDR3 runs to 14 residues. V lost 5 bases and J lost 4; bases outside the gene matches: 2. Germline V gives CDR1 LGHNA, CDR2 YNFKEQ. The CDR3 spells CASSVAGVTGELFF. Here the CDR3 DNA reads TGTGCCAGCAGCGTAGCGGGGGTCACCGGGGAGCTGTTTTTT.

This chain connects TRBV11-2 to TRBJ1-1; 7 bases align to TRBD1. This CDR3 comprises 16 residues. Germline CDR1 is SGHAT and CDR2 is FQNNGV. V dropped 4 bases and J dropped 1; count of bases not matched to a gene: 9. The CDR3 bases are TGTGCCAGCAGCTCCCATATGACAGGGTCGAACACTGAAGCTTTCTTT. This translates into CASSSHMTGSNTEAFF.

The chain recombines TRBV10-3 with TRBJ1-1; D is unresolved. Trimming took 0 bases from V and 6 from J, leaving 14 bases between them. The germline CDR1 and CDR2 sequences are ENHRY and SYGVKD. The CDR3 contains 15 residues. The CDR3 region has the DNA TGTGCCATCAGTGAGTCTGAGGTGCCGAAGCCTGAAGCTTTCTTT. Translated: CAISESEVPKPEAFF.

The chain carries TRBV7-6 and TRBJ2-7, with D unresolved. Between the trimmed V and J ends, which lost 0 bases and 3 bases, there was a span of 6 bases. Germline CDR1 SGHVS, CDR2 FNYEAQ. This CDR3 spans 13 amino acids. The CDR3 DNA reads as TGTGCCAGCAGCTTAGCGTCCAGCTACGAGCAGTACTTC. Translated: CASSLASSYEQYF.

The V gene is TRBV6-5, the J gene TRBJ1-2, with a weak D call TRBD1 (5 bases). Germline V gene sequence: CDR1 MNHEY, CDR2 SVGAGI. This CDR3 has 13 residues. Between the trimmed V and J ends, which lost 2 bases and 5 bases, there was a span of 9 bases. CDR3 loop: CASSYGAEYGYTF. CDR3 sequence (DNA): TGTGCCAGCAGTTACGGGGCAGAGTATGGCTACACCTTC.

The chain combines TRBV6-4 with TRBJ2-1; weak D call: TRBD2 (5 bases). V was trimmed by 4 bases and J by 10 bases, leaving 14 bases between them. The germline V gene encodes CDR1 MRHNA and CDR2 SNTAGT. The CDR3 is 13 residues long. The CDR3, as DNA: TGTGCCAGCAGTGCCCTAATACTAGGAGAGCAGTTCTTC. Translation: CASSALILGEQFF.

This chain's CDR3 is CASGREASYNSPLHF. Here the CDR3 DNA reads TGTGCCAGCGGGCGGGAGGCCTCCTATAATTCACCCCTCCACTTT. This sequence joins TRBV27 and TRBJ1-6; the D is unclear. Germline-derived CDR1 and CDR2 are MNHEY and SMNVEV (reference sequence). Trimming removed 8 bases at V and 0 bases at J, with 11 bases between. The CDR3 is 15 residues long.

This clone has more than one count but fewer than ten. The chain couples TRBV5-5 to TRBJ2-2; TRBD2 might be the D (5 bases). The CDR3 covers 13 residues. V was pared by 2 bases and J by 5 bases, with 7 bases between. The V gene's germline CDR1 is SGHKS and CDR2 YYEKEE (reference sequence). CDR3 DNA: TGTGCCAGCAGCTTTTCGGGGACCGGGGAGCTGTTTTTT. Translating gives CASSFSGTGELFF.

This clone came up once. The chain recombines TRBV30 with TRBJ2-3, with D unresolved. The germline V gene has CDR1 GTSNPN and CDR2 SVGIG (reference sequence). The ends were cut back, 0 bases at V and 1 base at J, with 11 bases in the middle. The CDR3 is 15 residues long. The CDR3 loop reads CAWSVNAVGTDTQYF. In DNA, the CDR3 is TGTGCCTGGAGTGTTAATGCAGTGGGCACAGATACGCAGTATTTT.

CDR3 sequence (DNA): TGCAGCGGTCGGACAGGGGATGGCTACACCTTC. It is translated as CSGRTGDGYTF. The chain employs TRBV29-1 and TRBJ1-2; 9 nucleotides agree with TRBD1. The CDR3 has 11 amino acids. Trimming removed 7 bases from V and 6 bases from J; junction bases left unmatched: 3. Per germline, CDR1 SQVTM and CDR2 ANQGSEA.

This clone was seen a few times. J is TRBJ2-2 and V is TRBV7-9; D is unresolved. The CDR3 extends over 14 amino acids. V was pared by 4 bases and J by 0 bases, with 6 bases between. The V gene's germline CDR1 is SEHNR and CDR2 FQNEAQ (reference sequence). The CDR3 bases are TGTGCCAGCAGCTACTCCGCGAACACCGGGGAGCTGTTTTTT. It encodes CASSYSANTGELFF.

The gene calls are TRBV10-3 and TRBJ1-6; the match to TRBD1 covers 8 bases. V gave up 6 bases and J gave up 0 bases; unmatched junction bases: 10. CDR1 ENHRY and CDR2 SYGVKD come from the germline V gene. The CDR3 sequence is 18 residues long. The CDR3 sequence is CAISRQGRSSSYNSPLHF. CDR3 in DNA: TGTGCCATCAGCCGACAGGGGCGATCTAGCTCCTATAATTCACCCCTCCACTTT.